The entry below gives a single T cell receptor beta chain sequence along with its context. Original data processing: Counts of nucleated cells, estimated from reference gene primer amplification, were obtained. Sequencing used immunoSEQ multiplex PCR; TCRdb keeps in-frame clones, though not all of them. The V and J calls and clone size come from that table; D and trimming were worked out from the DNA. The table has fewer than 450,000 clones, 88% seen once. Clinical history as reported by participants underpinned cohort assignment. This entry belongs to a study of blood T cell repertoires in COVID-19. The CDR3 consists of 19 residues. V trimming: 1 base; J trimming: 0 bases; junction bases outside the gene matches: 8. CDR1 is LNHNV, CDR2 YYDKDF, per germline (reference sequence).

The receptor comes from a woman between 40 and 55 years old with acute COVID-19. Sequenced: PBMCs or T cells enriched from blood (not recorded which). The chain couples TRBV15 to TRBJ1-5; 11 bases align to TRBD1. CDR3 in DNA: TGTGCCACCAGCAGAGGAAGAGGGACAGGGGGGTATAGCAATCAGCCCCAGCATTTT. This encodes CATSRGRGTGGYSNQPQHF.